This T cell receptor beta chain was captured by sequencing in a study of technical replicates of blood from four donors (TCRdb year 2017). Libraries were constructed by the immunoSEQ multiplex PCR assay. The table was pulled from immuneACCESS by TCRdb, which kept in-frame rearrangements only. Such tables lose some clones; where checked, under half of the loss comes from unresolved V genes, and the rest has no known cause. In this sample the table shows around 50,000 clones, roughly 90% of which occur a single time. Together, the top ten hold approximately 3.9% of the sample. The germline V gene yields MNHEY for CDR1 and SVGAGI for CDR2. Its CDR3 holds 14 amino acids, cysteine through phenylalanine. This entry keeps only the CDR3 DNA: 42 bases, framed from base 1. Deletion took 2 bases off V and 2 bases off J, with a span of 10 bases between the germline ends. As concerns this clone: Its antigen remains unidentified. No base quality information exists; no much larger clone differs at one position.

The V and J genes are TRBV6-5 and TRBJ2-7; D gene: possibly TRBD1, on 5 matching bases. This receptor was identified in a human donor in good health. Some clones in this sample may be carry-over from other donors' samples. The sample comprised PBMCs. CDR3 protein: CASSYGQGTYEQYF. DNA sequence: TGTGCCAGCAGTTACGGGCAGGGAACCTACGAGCAGTACTTC.